The clone carrying this TCR beta chain is deemed medium-sized. Its antigen remains unknown. The record originates from a study of chemoradiotherapy in HPV16-positive cancers. In the study overall: Candidate HPV-specific T-cell clones and common TCR motifs came from functional assays in two HPV16-positive patients.

Produced via immunoSEQ multiplex PCR; TCRdb's table is partial and in-frame only. The repertoire includes 53,000 or so clones, roughly 90% of them detected once, and around 3.3% sits in the top ten. Whole-study findings and limits: HPV-specific T cells were functionally defined from only a couple of HPV16-positive patients.

This receptor was taken from a human donor with HPV-associated anogenital cancer. The starting material was blood, obtained from a patient who underwent chemoradiotherapy.

The CDR3 reads CASSQNKAGNQPQHF. CDR3 nucleotide sequence: TGCGCCAGCAGCCAAAATAAAGCGGGGAACCAGCCCCAGCATTTT. The chain is built from TRBV4-1 and TRBJ1-5; D call uncertain. Germline V gene data show CDR1 as MGHRA and CDR2 as YSYEKL. The CDR3 extends over 15 amino acids. Trimming shortened V by 2 bases and J by 7 bases, and 15 bases separated the two germline ends.